This T cell receptor beta chain was sequenced in a study of OX40 agonist ivuxolimab in advanced cancers. In the study overall: The patients got ivuxolimab, which is an agonistic anti-OX40 (CD134) antibody.

Study-wide findings and caveats: Clonal expansion was among the lowest in partial responders at 0.1-3.0 mg/kg, especially CD8+.

CDR3 size: 16 residues. Per the germline V gene, CDR1 is MGHRA and CDR2 is YSYEKL. V lost 1 base and J 0 bases, leaving 12 bases between the germline ends. Clones were sequenced by immunoSEQ multiplex PCR, and TCRdb holds only the in-frame ones, with some missing. The repertoire has approximately 22,000 clones, about 79% of them found once; the top ten carry roughly a quarter. About this clone: Its antigen is as yet unknown.

This chain uses TRBV4-1 with TRBJ1-1; the D is unclear. The material was CD4+ or CD8+ T cells sorted from blood, obtained in a trial of the OX40 agonist ivuxolimab. This sequence was found in an adult with an advanced solid tumor such as melanoma, head and neck, liver or kidney cancer. CDR3 residues: CASSQAPGQLNTEAFF. The DNA for the CDR3 is TGCGCCAGCAGCCAAGCCCCCGGGCAGCTGAACACTGAAGCTTTCTTT.